This TCR beta chain was observed in a study of blood T cell repertoires in COVID-19. As for the study in general: COVID-19 samples collected from the United States, Italy and Spain covered acute and convalescent phases. From T cells, B-cell-depleted T cells, or PBMCs came the material, which was cDNA or gDNA.

Grouping used clinical history reported by participants in a survey and questionnaire. This CDR3 comprises 15 residues. The germline CDR1 and CDR2 sequences are WSHSY and SAAADI. With 0 bases removed from V and 1 base from J, the gap between germline ends came to 6 bases. Original data processing: From reference gene primer amplification, estimates of nucleated cell counts were derived. Some clones are missing from TCRdb's copy, which holds only in-frame ones; the method was immunoSEQ multiplex PCR. That table supplies the V and J calls and clone size; D and trimming were determined from the DNA. This table has fewer than 350,000 clones, around 85% appearing once.

The rearrangement joins TRBV10-2 to TRBJ1-4; D unclear. This TCR was sampled from a woman in her forties or fifties who had recovered from COVID-19. Material for sequencing was PBMCs or T cells enriched from blood (not recorded which). The CDR3 spells CASSESRGTNEKLFF. The CDR3 DNA reads as TGCGCCAGCAGTGAGTCCCGGGGAACTAATGAAAAACTGTTTTTT.